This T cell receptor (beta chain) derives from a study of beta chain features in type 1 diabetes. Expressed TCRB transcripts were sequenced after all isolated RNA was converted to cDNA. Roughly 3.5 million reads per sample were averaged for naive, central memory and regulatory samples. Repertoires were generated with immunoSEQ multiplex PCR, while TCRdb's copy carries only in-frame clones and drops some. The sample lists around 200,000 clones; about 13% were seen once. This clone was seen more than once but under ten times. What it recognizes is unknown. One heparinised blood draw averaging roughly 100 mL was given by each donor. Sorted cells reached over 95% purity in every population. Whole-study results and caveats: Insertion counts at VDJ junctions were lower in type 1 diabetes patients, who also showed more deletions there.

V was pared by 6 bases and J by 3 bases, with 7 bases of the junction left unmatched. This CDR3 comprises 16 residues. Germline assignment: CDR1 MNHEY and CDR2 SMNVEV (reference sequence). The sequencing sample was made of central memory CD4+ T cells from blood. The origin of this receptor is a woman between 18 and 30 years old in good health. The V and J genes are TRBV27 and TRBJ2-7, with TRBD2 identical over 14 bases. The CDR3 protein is CASRGLAGARDYEQYF. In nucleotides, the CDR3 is TGTGCCAGCAGGGGACTAGCGGGAGCCCGGGACTACGAGCAGTACTTC.